This T cell receptor beta chain was found in a study of blood T cell repertoires in COVID-19. For the study at large: Acute and convalescent COVID-19 specimens originated in the United States, Italy and Spain.

This CDR3 has 15 amino acids. CDR1 and CDR2 (germline): SGHTA, FQGNSA. Trimming took off 5 bases at V and 6 bases at J, with 19 bases between the two ends. Repertoires were generated with immunoSEQ multiplex PCR, while TCRdb's copy carries only in-frame clones and drops some. The repertoire holds 200,000 to 250,000 clones, 80% seen once, with 3.5% to 4.5% in the top ten. Clinical histories supplied by participants themselves formed the basis of cohort assignment. Sequenced sample: PBMCs or T cells enriched from blood (not recorded which). The gene calls are TRBV7-2 and TRBJ1-1; D perhaps matches TRBD1 (6 bases). The clonotype comes from a man aged 25-45 years with acute COVID-19. The CDR3 region has the DNA TGTGCCAGCAGCCAGGGGTGGGTGACAGCGGCTGAAGCTTTCTTT. Encoded protein: CASSQGWVTAAEAFF.